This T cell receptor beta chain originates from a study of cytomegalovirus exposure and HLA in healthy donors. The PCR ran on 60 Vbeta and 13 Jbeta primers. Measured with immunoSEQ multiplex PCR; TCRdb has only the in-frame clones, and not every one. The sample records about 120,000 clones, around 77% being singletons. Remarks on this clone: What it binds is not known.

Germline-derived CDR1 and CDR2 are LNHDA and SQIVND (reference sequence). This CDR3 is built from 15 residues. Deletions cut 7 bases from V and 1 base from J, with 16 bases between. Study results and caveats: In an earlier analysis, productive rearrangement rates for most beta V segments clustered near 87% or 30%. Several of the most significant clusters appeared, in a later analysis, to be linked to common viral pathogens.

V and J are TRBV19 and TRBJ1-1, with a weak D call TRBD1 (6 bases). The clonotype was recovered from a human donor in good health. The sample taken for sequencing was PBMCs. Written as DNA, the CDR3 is TGTGCCAGTACTCCCCGAGGGGACAAGAACACTGAAGCTTTCTTT. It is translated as CASTPRGDKNTEAFF.